This T cell receptor (beta chain) is from a study of T cell responses to AZD1222 COVID-19 vaccine. Findings and limits, study-wide: Seropositive status at baseline applied to only a handful of AZD1222 recipients. Clonal diversity was possibly underestimated; the donors were predominantly white British and more often female.

Some clones are missing from TCRdb's copy, which holds only in-frame ones; the method was immunoSEQ multiplex PCR. The data contain 90,000 to 120,000 clones, about 93% of them seen just once; the ten biggest clones take up 20% to 25%. Deletions cut 3 bases from V and 3 bases from J, with 8 bases between. CDR1 is ENHRY, CDR2 SYGVKD, per germline. This CDR3 has 13 residues. Remarks on this clone: As yet, its antigen is unknown.

The receptor comes from an adult in good health. The input for sequencing was peripheral blood, taken on day 0 of AZD1222 vaccination. The rearrangement joins TRBV10-3 to TRBJ1-1, with no clear D. The chain's CDR3 is CAISEERDTEAFF. The CDR3 region has the DNA TGTGCCATCAGTGAAGAAAGGGACACTGAAGCTTTCTTT.